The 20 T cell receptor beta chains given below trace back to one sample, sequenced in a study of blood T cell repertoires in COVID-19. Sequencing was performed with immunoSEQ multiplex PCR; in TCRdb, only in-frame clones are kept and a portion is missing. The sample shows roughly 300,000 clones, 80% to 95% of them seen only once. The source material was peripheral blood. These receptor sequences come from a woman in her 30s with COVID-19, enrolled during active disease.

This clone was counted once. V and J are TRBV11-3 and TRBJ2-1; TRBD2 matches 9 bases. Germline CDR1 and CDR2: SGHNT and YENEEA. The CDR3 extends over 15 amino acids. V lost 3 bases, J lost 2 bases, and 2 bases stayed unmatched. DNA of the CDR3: TGTGCCAGCAGCTTCGGCGGGGGGGCCTACAATGAGCAGTTCTTC. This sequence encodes CASSFGGGAYNEQFF.

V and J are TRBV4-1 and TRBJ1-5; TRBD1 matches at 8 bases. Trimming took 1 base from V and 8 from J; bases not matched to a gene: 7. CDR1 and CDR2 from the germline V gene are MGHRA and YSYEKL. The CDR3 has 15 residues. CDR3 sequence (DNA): TGCGCCAGCAGCCAAGTACCAGGGGGCGTTAAGCCCCAGCATTTT. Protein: CASSQVPGGVKPQHF.

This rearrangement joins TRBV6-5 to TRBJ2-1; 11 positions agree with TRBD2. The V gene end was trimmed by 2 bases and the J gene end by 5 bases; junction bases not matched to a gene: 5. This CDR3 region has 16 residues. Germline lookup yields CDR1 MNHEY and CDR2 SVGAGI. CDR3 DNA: TGTGCCAGCAGTTACCTTAGCGGGAGGGGACACAATGAGCAGTTCTTC. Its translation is CASSYLSGRGHNEQFF.

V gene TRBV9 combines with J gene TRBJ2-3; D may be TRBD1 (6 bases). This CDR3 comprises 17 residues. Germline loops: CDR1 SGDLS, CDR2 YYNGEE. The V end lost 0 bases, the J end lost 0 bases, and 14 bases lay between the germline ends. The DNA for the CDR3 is TGTGCCAGCAGCGTAGGCTACTGGACAGCTAGCACAGATACGCAGTATTTT. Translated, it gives CASSVGYWTASTDTQYF.

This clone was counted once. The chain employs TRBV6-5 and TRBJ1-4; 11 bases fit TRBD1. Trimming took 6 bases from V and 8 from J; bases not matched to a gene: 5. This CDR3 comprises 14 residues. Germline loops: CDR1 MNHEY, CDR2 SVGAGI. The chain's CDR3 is CASSADRGREKLFF. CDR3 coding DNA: TGTGCCAGCAGCGCGGACAGGGGGCGGGAAAAACTGTTTTTT.

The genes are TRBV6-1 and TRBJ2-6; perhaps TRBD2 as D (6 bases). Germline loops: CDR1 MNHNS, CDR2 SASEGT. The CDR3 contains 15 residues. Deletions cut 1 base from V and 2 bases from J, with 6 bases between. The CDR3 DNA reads TGTGCCAGCAGTGAAGGGGGGGCTGGGGCCAACGTCCTGACTTTC. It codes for CASSEGGAGANVLTF.

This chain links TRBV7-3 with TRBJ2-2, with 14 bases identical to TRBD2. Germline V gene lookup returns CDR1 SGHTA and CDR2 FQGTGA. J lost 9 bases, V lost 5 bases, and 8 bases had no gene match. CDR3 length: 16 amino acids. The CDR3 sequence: CASSPKTSGRARELFF. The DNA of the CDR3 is TGTGCCAGCAGCCCCAAGACTAGCGGGAGGGCCAGGGAGCTGTTTTTT.

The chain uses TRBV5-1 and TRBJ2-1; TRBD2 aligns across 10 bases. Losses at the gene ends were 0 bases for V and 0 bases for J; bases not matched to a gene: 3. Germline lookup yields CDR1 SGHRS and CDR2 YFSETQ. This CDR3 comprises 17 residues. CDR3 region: CASSLGLAGPSYNEQFF. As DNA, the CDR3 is TGCGCCAGCAGCTTGGGACTAGCGGGCCCCTCCTACAATGAGCAGTTCTTC.

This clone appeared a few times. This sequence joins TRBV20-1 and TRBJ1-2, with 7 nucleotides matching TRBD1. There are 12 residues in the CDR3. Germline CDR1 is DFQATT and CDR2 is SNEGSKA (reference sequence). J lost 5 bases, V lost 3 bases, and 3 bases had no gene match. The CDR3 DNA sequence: TGCAGTGCTAGTGGGACAGAATATGGCTACACCTTC. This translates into CSASGTEYGYTF.

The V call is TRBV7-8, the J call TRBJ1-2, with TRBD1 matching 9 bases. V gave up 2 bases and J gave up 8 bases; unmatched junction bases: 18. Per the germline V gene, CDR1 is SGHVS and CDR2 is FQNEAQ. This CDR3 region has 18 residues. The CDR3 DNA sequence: TGTGCCAGCAGCTTACACCCCGCGACCGGGACAGGGATGAGAGGCTACACCTTC. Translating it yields CASSLHPATGTGMRGYTF.

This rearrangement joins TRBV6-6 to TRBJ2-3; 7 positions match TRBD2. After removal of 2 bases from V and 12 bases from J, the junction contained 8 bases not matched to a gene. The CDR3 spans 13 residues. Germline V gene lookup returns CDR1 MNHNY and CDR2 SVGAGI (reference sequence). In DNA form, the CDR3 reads TGTGCCAGCAGTTACGATGAGGGAGGGCCCCAGTATTTT. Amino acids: CASSYDEGGPQYF.

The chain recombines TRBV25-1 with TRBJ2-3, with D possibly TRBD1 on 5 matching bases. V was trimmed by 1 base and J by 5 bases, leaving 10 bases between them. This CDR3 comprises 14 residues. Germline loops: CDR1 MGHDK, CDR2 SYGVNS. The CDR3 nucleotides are TGTGCCAGCAGTGAATCCGACCAGGGAGATACGCAGTATTTT. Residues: CASSESDQGDTQYF. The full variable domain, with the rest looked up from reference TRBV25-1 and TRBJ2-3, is EADIYQTPRYLVIGTGKKITLECSQTMGHDKMYWYQQDPGMELHLIHYSYGVNSTEKGDLSSESTVSRIRTEHFPLTLESARPSHTSQYLCASSESDQGDTQYFGPGTRLTVL.

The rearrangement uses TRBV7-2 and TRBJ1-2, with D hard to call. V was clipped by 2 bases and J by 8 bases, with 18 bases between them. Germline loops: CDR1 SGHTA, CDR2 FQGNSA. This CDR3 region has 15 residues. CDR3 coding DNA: TGTGCCAGCAGCTTACTGGGCTCAACTCTCCTGGGCTACACCTTC. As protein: CASSLLGSTLLGYTF.

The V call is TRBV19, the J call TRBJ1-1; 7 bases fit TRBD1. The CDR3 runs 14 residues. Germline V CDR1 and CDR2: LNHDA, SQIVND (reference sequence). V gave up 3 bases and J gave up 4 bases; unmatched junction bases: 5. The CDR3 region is CASSIDRAFTEAFF. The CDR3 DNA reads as TGTGCCAGTAGTATCGACAGGGCATTCACTGAAGCTTTCTTT.

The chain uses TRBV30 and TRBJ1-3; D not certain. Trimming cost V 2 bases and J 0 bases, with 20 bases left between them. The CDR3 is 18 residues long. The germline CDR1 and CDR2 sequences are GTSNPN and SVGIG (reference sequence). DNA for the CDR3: TGTGCCTGGAGTTCCTTCCGACTCCCGGTCCACTCTGGAAACACCATATATTTT. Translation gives CAWSSFRLPVHSGNTIYF.

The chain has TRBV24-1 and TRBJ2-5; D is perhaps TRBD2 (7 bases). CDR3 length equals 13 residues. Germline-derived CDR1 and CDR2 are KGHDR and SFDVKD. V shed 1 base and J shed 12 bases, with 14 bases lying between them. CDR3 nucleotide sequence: TGTGCCACCAGTGATTTTTCGGGGGGCGCGGAGTACTTC. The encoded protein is CATSDFSGGAEYF.

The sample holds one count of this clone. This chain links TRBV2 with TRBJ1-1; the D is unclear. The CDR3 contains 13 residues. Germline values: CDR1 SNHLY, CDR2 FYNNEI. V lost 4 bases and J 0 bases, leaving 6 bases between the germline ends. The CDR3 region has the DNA TGTGCCAGCAGTGTGGAGATGAACACTGAAGCTTTCTTT. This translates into CASSVEMNTEAFF.

CDR3 sequence (DNA): TGTGCCAGCGGAGGGGCCTCCTATAATTCACCCCTCCACTTT. Protein product: CASGGASYNSPLHF. The chain employs TRBV7-9 and TRBJ1-6; D perhaps matches TRBD1 (5 bases). The CDR3 has 14 residues. V gave up 8 bases and J gave up 0 bases, with 8 bases separating them. Per the germline V gene, CDR1 is SEHNR and CDR2 is FQNEAQ (reference sequence).

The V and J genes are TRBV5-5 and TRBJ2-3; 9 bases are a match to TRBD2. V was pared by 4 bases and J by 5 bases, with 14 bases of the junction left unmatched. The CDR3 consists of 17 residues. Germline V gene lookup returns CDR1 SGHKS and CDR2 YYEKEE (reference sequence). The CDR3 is CASSPRLAEEGGDTQYF. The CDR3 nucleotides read TGTGCCAGCAGCCCCCGACTAGCGGAGGAGGGTGGAGATACGCAGTATTTT.

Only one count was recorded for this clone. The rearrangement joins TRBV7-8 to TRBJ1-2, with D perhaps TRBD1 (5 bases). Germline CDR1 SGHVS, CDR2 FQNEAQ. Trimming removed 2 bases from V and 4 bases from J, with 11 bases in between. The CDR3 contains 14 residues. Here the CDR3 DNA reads TGTGCCAGCAGCTTACGGGGGTCTAGCTATGGCTACACCTTC. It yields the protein CASSLRGSSYGYTF. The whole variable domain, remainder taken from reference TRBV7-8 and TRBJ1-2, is GAGVSQSPRYKVAKRGQDVALRCDPISGHVSLFWYQQALGQGPEFLTYFQNEAQLDKSGLPSDRFFAERPEGSVSTLKIQRTQQEDSAVYLCASSLRGSSYGYTFGSGTRLTVV.